The present T cell receptor (beta chain) was sequenced within a study of early T cells in non-severe SARS-CoV-2 infection. On the study more broadly: Sequencing of unsorted whole blood was done on bulk RNA, leaving chains unpaired. Study outcomes and limitations: Private and CD4 specificities were missed by VDJdb matching, which favored anti-spike CD8 responses.

Unique molecular identifiers were added to individual cDNA molecules. Each CDR3 protein is one row after TCRdb ran MiXCR on the 5' RACE reads. This table holds 20,000 to 25,000 distinct CDR3 sequences, under 5% found once. This clonotype was seen repeatedly, ten times or more. Its antigen is not identified. Losses at the gene ends were 4 bases for V and 5 bases for J; bases not matched to a gene: 11. The CDR3 covers 17 residues. Germline CDR1 is SGHTA and CDR2 is FQGNSA. The V and J genes are TRBV7-2 and TRBJ2-3, with TRBD2 matching 11 bases. This TCR derives from an adult who was a healthcare worker with PCR-confirmed SARS-CoV-2 infection or an uninfected control (not recorded which). Sequenced sample: whole blood. The CDR3 DNA follows: TGTGCCAGCAGCTCCCCACATAGCGGGGGGGCCGTAGATACGCAGTATTTT. It is translated as CASSSPHSGGAVDTQYF. Full variable domain (missing parts from reference TRBV7-2 and TRBJ2-3): GAGVSQSPSNKVTEKGKDVELRCDPISGHTALYWYRQSLGQGLEFLIYFQGNSAPDKSGLPSDRFSAERTGGSVSTLTIQRTQQEDSAVYLCASSSPHSGGAVDTQYFGPGTRLTVL.